The entry below describes one T cell receptor beta chain. The Seattle patients joined while their infection was active and were tracked longitudinally afterward. These data are taken from a study of blood T cell repertoires in COVID-19. Overall study: Researchers got acute and convalescent COVID-19 samples from the United States, Italy and Spain.

Germline CDR1 and CDR2: SNHLY and FYNNEI. The CDR3 length is 15 residues. The junction had 3 bases not matched to a gene; V was cut back by 3 bases and J by 2 bases. Authors' analysis steps: Amplification with reference gene primers provided the estimates of nucleated cell counts. TCRdb's copy holds only in-frame clones and misses some; the assay was immunoSEQ multiplex PCR. Clonal size and the V and J genes are those of that table, whereas D and trimming came from the DNA. The sample has about 110,000 clones, over 65% seen once. The receptor's source is a man older than 75 with COVID-19, enrolled during active disease. V and J are TRBV2 and TRBJ2-1; TRBD2 matches at 8 bases. Input material: peripheral blood. The CDR3 DNA is TGTGCCAGCAGTGATTTGCGGGGGGCCTACAATGAGCAGTTCTTC. This translates into CASSDLRGAYNEQFF.